A selection of T cell receptor beta chains follows, all from one sample in a study of early T cells in non-severe SARS-CoV-2 infection. Each CDR3 protein gets one entry after TCRdb re-called the 5' RACE reads with MiXCR. The sample records about 110,000 distinct CDR3 sequences, about 12% being singletons. Sequencing used whole blood. The source of these receptors is an adult who was a healthcare worker with PCR-confirmed SARS-CoV-2 infection or an uninfected control (not recorded which). CDR3s include the opening cysteine and the closing phenylalanine or tryptophan. The D gene is left open where the match is weak. Where a row states a size, it is once, few, many or the class of an expanded clone; other rows omit it.

abundance,j_gene,v_gene,d_gene,CDR3aa,CDR3nt
many,TRBJ2-7,TRBV20-1,TRBD1,CSANSGGSSYEQYF,TGCAGTGCTAACTCAGGGGGCTCGTCCTACGAGCAGTACTTC
many,TRBJ1-4,TRBV2,TRBD1,CASGTGDEKLFF,TGTGCCAGCGGGACAGGGGACGAAAAACTGTTTTTT
many,TRBJ2-7,TRBV20-1,TRBD1,CSATSGQDYSYEQYF,TGCAGTGCTACCTCGGGACAGGACTACTCCTACGAGCAGTACTTC
few,TRBJ2-2,TRBV14,.,CASSRSGGTGELFF,TGTGCCAGCAGCAGGAGTGGGGGGACCGGGGAGCTGTTTTTT
.,TRBJ2-3,TRBV12-3/TRBV12-4,.,CASSLKADTQYF,TGTGCCAGCAGTTTGAAGGCCGATACGCAGTATTTT
few,TRBJ2-5,TRBV6-1,TRBD1,CASSPGQGAWETQYF,TGTGCCAGCAGTCCGGGACAGGGGGCTTGGGAGACCCAGTACTTC
few,TRBJ1-1,TRBV30,.,CAWMTGGGTFF,TGTGCCTGGATGACCGGGGGGGGAACCTTCTTT
few,TRBJ1-1,TRBV11-2,.,CASSLRRRVEAFF,TGTGCCAGCAGCCTTCGGCGTCGGGTTGAAGCTTTCTTT
.,TRBJ1-1,TRBV5-6,.,CASSINVNTEAFF,TGTGCCAGCAGCATAAATGTGAACACTGAAGCTTTCTTT
many,TRBJ2-5,TRBV10-3,.,CAIKKEARQETQYF,TGTGCCATTAAAAAAGAAGCGAGACAAGAGACCCAGTACTTC
many,TRBJ2-1,TRBV5-1,.,CASSGAVSSYNEQFF,TGCGCCAGCAGCGGGGCGGTTAGCTCCTACAATGAGCAGTTCTTC